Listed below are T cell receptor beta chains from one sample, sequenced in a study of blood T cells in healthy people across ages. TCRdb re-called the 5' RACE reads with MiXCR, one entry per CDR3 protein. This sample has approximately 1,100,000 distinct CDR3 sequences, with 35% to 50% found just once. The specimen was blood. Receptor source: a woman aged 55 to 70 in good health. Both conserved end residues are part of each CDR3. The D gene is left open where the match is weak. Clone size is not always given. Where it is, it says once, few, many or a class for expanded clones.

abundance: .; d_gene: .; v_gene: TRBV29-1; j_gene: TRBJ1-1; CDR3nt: TGCAGCGTCGCCGTCCCTGAAGCTTTCTTT; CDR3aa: CSVAVPEAFF
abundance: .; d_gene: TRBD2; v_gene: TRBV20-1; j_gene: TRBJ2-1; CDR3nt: TGCAGTGCACCTCTAGCGGGCTACAATGAGCAGTTCTTC; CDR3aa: CSAPLAGYNEQFF
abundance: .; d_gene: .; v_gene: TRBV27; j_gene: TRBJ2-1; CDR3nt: TGTGCCAGCAGTTCCGGGGGAGGTGGGCAGTTCTTC; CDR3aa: CASSSGGGGQFF
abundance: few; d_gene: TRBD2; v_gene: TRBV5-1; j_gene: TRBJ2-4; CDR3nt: TGCGCCAACAGTCTCACTAGCGGGATGGCCAAAAACATTCAGTACTTC; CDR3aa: CANSLTSGMAKNIQYF
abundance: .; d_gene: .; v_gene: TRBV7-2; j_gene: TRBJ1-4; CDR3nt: TGTGCCAGCAGCCCTTTGAGAGCGGGTGAAAAACTGTTTTTT; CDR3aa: CASSPLRAGEKLFF
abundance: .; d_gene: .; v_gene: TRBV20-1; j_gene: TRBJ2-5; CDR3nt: TGCAGTGCTAGTTGGGCGCGCCCTCAAGAGACCCAGTACTTC; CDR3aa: CSASWARPQETQYF
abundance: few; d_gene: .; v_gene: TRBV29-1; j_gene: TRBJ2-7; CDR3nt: TGCAGCGTTGAAGATCGCCCCAGACACTACGAGCAGTACTTC; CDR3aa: CSVEDRPRHYEQYF
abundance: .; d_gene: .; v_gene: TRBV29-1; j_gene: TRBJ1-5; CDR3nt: TGCAGCGTTGTGGTCGGTAGCAATCAGCCCCAGCATTTT; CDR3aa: CSVVVGSNQPQHF
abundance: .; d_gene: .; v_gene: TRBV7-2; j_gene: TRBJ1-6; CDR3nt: TGTGCCAGCAGCACCCCATCCACGGCCCAATCACCCCTCCACTTT; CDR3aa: CASSTPSTAQSPLHF
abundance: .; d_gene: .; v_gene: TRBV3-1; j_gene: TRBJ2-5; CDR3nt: TGTGCCAGCAGGGACTATCTCGGGGAGACCCAGTACTTC; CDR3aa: CASRDYLGETQYF
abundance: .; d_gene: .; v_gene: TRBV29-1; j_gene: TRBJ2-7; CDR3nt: TGCATCGGTGCCAGGGTTATTTTCTACGAGCAGTACTTC; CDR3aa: CIGARVIFYEQYF
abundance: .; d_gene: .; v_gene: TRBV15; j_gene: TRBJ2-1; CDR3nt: TGTGCCACCAGCGGAGATCGGAGAACCTACAATGAGCAGTTCTTC; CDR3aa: CATSGDRRTYNEQFF
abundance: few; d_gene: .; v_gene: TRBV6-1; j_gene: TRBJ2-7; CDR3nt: TGTGCCAGCAGTGTTGGACAGCCAGGATCCTACGAGCAGTACTTC; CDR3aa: CASSVGQPGSYEQYF
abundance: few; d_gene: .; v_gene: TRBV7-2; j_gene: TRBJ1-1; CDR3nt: TGTGCCAGCAGCTTAGGTTCAGCGAACACTGAAGCTTTCTTT; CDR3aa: CASSLGSANTEAFF
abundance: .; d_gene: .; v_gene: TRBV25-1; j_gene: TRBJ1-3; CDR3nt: TGTGCCAGCACCGACCGACTCTCTGGAAACACCATATATTTT; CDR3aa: CASTDRLSGNTIYF
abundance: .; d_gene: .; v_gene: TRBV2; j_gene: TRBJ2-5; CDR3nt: TGTGCCAGCAGACTACAGGGCATGGACGGAACTGAGCAGTACTTC; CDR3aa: CASRLQGMDGTEQYF
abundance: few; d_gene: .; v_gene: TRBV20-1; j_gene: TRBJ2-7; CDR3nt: TGCAGTGCTAGACCCGGACTGGTCTCCGAGCAGTACTTC; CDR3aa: CSARPGLVSEQYF
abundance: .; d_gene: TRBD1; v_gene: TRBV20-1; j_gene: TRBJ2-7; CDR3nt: TGCAGTGCAACAGAAGACAGGGGTGGGTACGAGCAGTACTTC; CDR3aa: CSATEDRGGYEQYF
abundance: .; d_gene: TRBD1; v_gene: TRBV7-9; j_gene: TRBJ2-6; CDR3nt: TGTGCCATCACAGGGGTTTCTGGGGCCAACGTCCTGACTTTC; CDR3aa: CAITGVSGANVLTF
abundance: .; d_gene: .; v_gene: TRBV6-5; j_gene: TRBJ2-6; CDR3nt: TGTGCCAGCAGTTTTTTCGGACAGTCCCAAAACTCTGGGGCCAACGTCCTGACTTTC; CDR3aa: CASSFFGQSQNSGANVLTF
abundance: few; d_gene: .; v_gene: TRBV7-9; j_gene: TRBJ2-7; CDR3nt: TGTGCCAGCAGGCTAGACACAAGCTCCTACGAGCAGTACTTC; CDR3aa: CASRLDTSSYEQYF
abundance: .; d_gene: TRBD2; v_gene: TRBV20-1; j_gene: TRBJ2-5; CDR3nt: TGCAGTGCTAAGCGGGAGGTTTTGGAGACCCAGTACTTC; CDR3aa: CSAKREVLETQYF
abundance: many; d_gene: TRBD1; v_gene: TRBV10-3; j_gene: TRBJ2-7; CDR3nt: TGTGCCATCAGTGACCCACCGGGACAGGGTTCTTACGAGCAGTACTTC; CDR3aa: CAISDPPGQGSYEQYF
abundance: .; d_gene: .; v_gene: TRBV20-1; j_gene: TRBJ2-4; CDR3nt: TGCAGTGCTAGAGATCGGTTAGCGGTCCAAAACATTCAGTACTTC; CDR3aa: CSARDRLAVQNIQYF
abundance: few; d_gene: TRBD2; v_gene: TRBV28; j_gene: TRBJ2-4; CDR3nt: TGTGCCAGCAGTTTAGATGTCGCGGGAGGTAAATTAGAGCAGTACTTC; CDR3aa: CASSLDVAGGKLEQYF
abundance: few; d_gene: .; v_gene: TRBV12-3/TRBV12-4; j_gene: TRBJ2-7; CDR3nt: TGTGCCAGCTCGAGGCAGGGGGGCCCCTACGAGCAGTACTTC; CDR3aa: CASSRQGGPYEQYF
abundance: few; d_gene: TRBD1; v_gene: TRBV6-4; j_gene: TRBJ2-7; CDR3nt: TGTGCCAGCAGCGACCCACTCAGGACAGGGGTCCACGAGCAGTACTTC; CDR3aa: CASSDPLRTGVHEQYF
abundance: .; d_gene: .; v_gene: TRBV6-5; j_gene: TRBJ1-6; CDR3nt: TGTGCCAGCAGTTACTCGGTAGGGGAGGGATCCTATAATTCACCCCTCCACTTT; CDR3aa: CASSYSVGEGSYNSPLHF
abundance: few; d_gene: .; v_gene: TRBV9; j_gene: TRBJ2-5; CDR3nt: TGTGCCAGCAGCGTAAGGGCAGAAGAGACCCAGTACTTC; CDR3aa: CASSVRAEETQYF
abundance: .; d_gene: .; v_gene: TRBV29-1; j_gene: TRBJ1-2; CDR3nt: .; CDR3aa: CSVATGSYYGCTF
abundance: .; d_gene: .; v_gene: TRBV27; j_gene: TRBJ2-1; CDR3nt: TGTGCCAGCAGTTTAAGTCCAGGGGTCGAGCAGTTCTTC; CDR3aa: CASSLSPGVEQFF
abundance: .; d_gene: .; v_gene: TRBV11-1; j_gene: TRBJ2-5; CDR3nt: TGTGTCAGCAGCGGGGACAGTCGCCAAGAGACCCAGTACTTC; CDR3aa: CVSSGDSRQETQYF
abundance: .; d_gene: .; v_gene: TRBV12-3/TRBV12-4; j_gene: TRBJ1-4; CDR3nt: TGTGCCAGCACCAAGGGCACTCTCCGTAATGAAAAACTGTTTTTT; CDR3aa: CASTKGTLRNEKLFF
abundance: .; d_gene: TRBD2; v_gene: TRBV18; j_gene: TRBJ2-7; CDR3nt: TGTGCCAGCTCTCCTAACCCGGCGGGAGGCTACGAGCAGTACTTC; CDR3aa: CASSPNPAGGYEQYF
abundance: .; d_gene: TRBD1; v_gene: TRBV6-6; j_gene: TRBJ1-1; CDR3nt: TGTGCCAGCAGTTACTCGATAGGGACAGGGTGGTCCTCTGAAGCTTTCTTT; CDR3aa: CASSYSIGTGWSSEAFF
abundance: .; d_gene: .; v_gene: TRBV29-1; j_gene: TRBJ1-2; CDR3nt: TGCAGCGTTGAGGCCGACACCAGCTATGGCTACACCTTC; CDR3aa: CSVEADTSYGYTF
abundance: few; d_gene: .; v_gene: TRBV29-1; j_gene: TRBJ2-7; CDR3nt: TGCAGCGTTGCCCCAACGTCCCACGAGCAGTACTTC; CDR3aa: CSVAPTSHEQYF
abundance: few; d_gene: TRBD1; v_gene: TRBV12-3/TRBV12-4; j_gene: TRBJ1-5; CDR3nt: TGTGCCAGCAGGGGGACAGGGGGCTTTCAGCCCCAGCATTTT; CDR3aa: CASRGTGGFQPQHF
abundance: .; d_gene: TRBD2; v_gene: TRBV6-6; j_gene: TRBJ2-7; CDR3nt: TGTGCCAGCAGCAAAGCGGGAGAACGCTACGAGCAGTACTTC; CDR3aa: CASSKAGERYEQYF
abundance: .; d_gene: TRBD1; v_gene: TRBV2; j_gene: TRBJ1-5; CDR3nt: TGTGCCAGCAGTGGAGGTGGCGGGACAGGGAACAATCAGCCCCAGCATTTT; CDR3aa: CASSGGGGTGNNQPQHF
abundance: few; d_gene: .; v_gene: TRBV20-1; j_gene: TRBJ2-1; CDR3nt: TGCAGTGCTAGAGACCCGACAGTATACAATGAGCAGTTCTTC; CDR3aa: CSARDPTVYNEQFF
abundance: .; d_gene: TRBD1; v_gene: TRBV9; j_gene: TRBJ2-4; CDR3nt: TGTGCCAGCAGCCCAAAGGACAGGGGGCTGGGTGAGCAGTACTTC; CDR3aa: CASSPKDRGLGEQYF